The source of this T cell receptor (beta chain) is a study of blood T cell repertoires in COVID-19. Study in general: Spain, Italy and the United States supplied samples that represented acute and convalescent COVID-19. PBMCs, B-cell-depleted T cells, or T cells provided the cDNA or gDNA that made up the material.

The CDR3 sequence is 16 residues long. Germline CDR1 is MDHEN and CDR2 is SYDVKM. The germline V and J ends were trimmed by 5 bases and 0 bases, with 16 bases remaining between them. Sequenced by immunoSEQ multiplex PCR; TCRdb stores in-frame clones only, minus some. The sample has about 110,000 clones; approximately 80% are singletons. The origin of this receptor is a woman aged 65 to 85 with acute or convalescent COVID-19. Sequencing was carried out using peripheral blood. This chain links TRBV28 with TRBJ1-1; D gene unclear. The CDR3 loop reads CASSLTYLLLNTEAFF. In DNA form, the CDR3 reads TGTGCCAGCAGTCTTACCTACCTCTTGTTGAACACTGAAGCTTTCTTT.